These T cell receptor beta chains were read from a single sample in a study of blood T cells in healthy people across ages. MiXCR was run by TCRdb on the 5' RACE reads, yielding one entry per CDR3 protein. Here the sample spans some 1.6 million distinct CDR3 sequences, almost 35% being singletons. The sequencing sample was made of blood. The receptor set was obtained from a woman aged 30 to 39 in good health. The CDR3 runs from the conserved cysteine through the conserved F or W. Fields, in order: CDR3 length, clone size, J gene, V gene, D gene, CDR3 protein, CDR3 DNA. A D gene is named only where the DNA matches it firmly. For some rows the clone size is stated as once, few or many, or as a class when expanded; others skip it.

len: 21
abundance: NA
j_gene: TRBJ2-2
v_gene: TRBV20-1
d_gene: TRBD2
CDR3aa: CSARDGFAGTSGRMDTGELFF
CDR3nt: TGCAGTGCTAGAGATGGGTTCGCCGGAACTAGCGGGAGGATGGACACCGGGGAGCTGTTTTTT

len: 12
abundance: NA
j_gene: TRBJ2-5
v_gene: TRBV20-1
d_gene: NA
CDR3aa: CSARRSLETQYF
CDR3nt: TGCAGTGCTAGGCGGTCCCTGGAGACCCAGTACTTC

len: 13
abundance: few
j_gene: TRBJ2-7
v_gene: TRBV27
d_gene: NA
CDR3aa: CASSLAASGEQYF
CDR3nt: TGTGCCAGCAGTTTGGCGGCTAGTGGCGAGCAGTACTTC

len: 13
abundance: many
j_gene: TRBJ2-3
v_gene: TRBV29-1
d_gene: NA
CDR3aa: CSPRDGNTDTQYF
CDR3nt: TGCAGCCCAAGGGACGGAAACACAGATACGCAGTATTTT

len: 15
abundance: few
j_gene: TRBJ2-7
v_gene: TRBV28
d_gene: NA
CDR3aa: CASSSPEEGSYEQYF
CDR3nt: TGTGCCAGCAGTTCCCCGGAGGAGGGATCGTACGAGCAGTACTTC

len: 12
abundance: many
j_gene: TRBJ2-7
v_gene: TRBV20-1
d_gene: NA
CDR3aa: CSARDQVYEQYF
CDR3nt: TGCAGTGCTAGAGATCAGGTCTACGAGCAGTACTTC

len: 15
abundance: few
j_gene: TRBJ2-5
v_gene: TRBV20-1
d_gene: TRBD1
CDR3aa: CSAAAGGTPRETQYF
CDR3nt: TGCAGTGCTGCTGCAGGGGGCACCCCCCGGGAGACCCAGTACTTC

len: 16
abundance: NA
j_gene: TRBJ2-3
v_gene: TRBV11-2
d_gene: TRBD2
CDR3aa: CASSFGLAGGLDTQYF
CDR3nt: TGTGCCAGCAGCTTCGGACTAGCGGGAGGGTTGGATACGCAGTATTTT

len: 16
abundance: once
j_gene: TRBJ2-1
v_gene: TRBV2
d_gene: TRBD1
CDR3aa: CASSEADRGPYNEQFF
CDR3nt: TGTGCCAGTAGTGAAGCAGACAGGGGTCCCTACAATGAGCAGTTCTTC

len: 13
abundance: few
j_gene: TRBJ2-3
v_gene: TRBV20-1
d_gene: NA
CDR3aa: CSARGGYADTQYF
CDR3nt: TGCAGTGCTAGAGGGGGGTATGCAGATACGCAGTATTTT

len: 16
abundance: few
j_gene: TRBJ1-1
v_gene: TRBV7-3
d_gene: NA
CDR3aa: CASSLGGGDARSEAFF
CDR3nt: TGTGCCAGCAGCTTAGGGGGCGGCGACGCCCGGTCTGAAGCTTTCTTT

len: 16
abundance: NA
j_gene: TRBJ2-3
v_gene: TRBV4-2
d_gene: NA
CDR3aa: CASSQDPGPGRDTQYF
CDR3nt: TGTGCCAGCAGCCAAGATCCCGGCCCAGGCAGGGATACGCAGTATTTT

len: 17
abundance: many
j_gene: TRBJ2-1
v_gene: TRBV4-1
d_gene: TRBD1
CDR3aa: CASSLTWTGTMYNEQFF
CDR3nt: TGCGCCAGCAGCCTGACCTGGACAGGGACCATGTACAATGAGCAGTTCTTC

len: 15
abundance: NA
j_gene: TRBJ2-7
v_gene: TRBV14
d_gene: NA
CDR3aa: CASSQDAGSPYEQYF
CDR3nt: TGTGCCAGCAGCCAAGATGCAGGGTCGCCCTACGAGCAGTACTTC

len: 19
abundance: NA
j_gene: TRBJ2-6
v_gene: TRBV4-1
d_gene: NA
CDR3aa: CASSQESQHSYSGANVLTF
CDR3nt: TGCGCCAGCAGCCAAGAGTCCCAACACTCCTACTCTGGGGCCAACGTCCTGACTTTC

len: 13
abundance: once
j_gene: TRBJ2-1
v_gene: TRBV20-1
d_gene: NA
CDR3aa: CSAELRGMETQFF
CDR3nt: TGCAGTGCTGAGCTAAGGGGGATGGAGACCCAGTTCTTC

len: 14
abundance: few
j_gene: TRBJ2-7
v_gene: TRBV27
d_gene: NA
CDR3aa: CASMGQAASYEQYF
CDR3nt: TGTGCCAGCATGGGCCAGGCCGCTTCCTACGAGCAGTACTTC

len: 13
abundance: few
j_gene: TRBJ1-1
v_gene: TRBV29-1
d_gene: NA
CDR3aa: CSVDRPGRTEAFF
CDR3nt: TGCAGCGTTGATCGCCCGGGCCGCACTGAAGCTTTCTTT

len: 14
abundance: NA
j_gene: TRBJ2-1
v_gene: TRBV20-1
d_gene: NA
CDR3aa: CSAPPRLSYNEQFF
CDR3nt: TGCAGTGCACCGCCAAGACTCTCCTACAATGAGCAGTTCTTC

len: 13
abundance: few
j_gene: TRBJ1-2
v_gene: TRBV7-2
d_gene: TRBD1
CDR3aa: CASSTGQFYGYTF
CDR3nt: TGTGCCAGCTCAACGGGACAGTTTTATGGCTACACCTTC

len: 13
abundance: NA
j_gene: TRBJ2-7
v_gene: TRBV29-1
d_gene: TRBD1
CDR3aa: CSARQGGVYEQYF
CDR3nt: TGCAGCGCAAGACAGGGTGGAGTCTACGAGCAGTACTTC

len: 17
abundance: NA
j_gene: TRBJ2-5
v_gene: TRBV3-1
d_gene: NA
CDR3aa: CASSQGDPRENQETQYF
CDR3nt: TGTGCCAGCAGCCAAGGGGATCCCAGGGAGAACCAAGAGACCCAGTACTTC

len: 13
abundance: few
j_gene: TRBJ2-1
v_gene: TRBV24-1
d_gene: NA
CDR3aa: CATSPSSYNEQFF
CDR3nt: TGTGCCACCAGCCCCAGCTCCTACAATGAGCAGTTCTTC

len: 16
abundance: NA
j_gene: TRBJ2-1
v_gene: TRBV9
d_gene: NA
CDR3aa: CASSAGAGSSYNEQFF
CDR3nt: TGTGCCAGCAGCGCAGGTGCAGGGAGCTCCTACAATGAGCAGTTCTTC

len: 16
abundance: once
j_gene: TRBJ2-2
v_gene: TRBV3-1
d_gene: NA
CDR3aa: CASSQIIGAGTGKLFF
CDR3nt: TGTGCCAGCAGCCAAATAATAGGAGCTGGCACCGGGAAGCTGTTTTTT

len: 16
abundance: NA
j_gene: TRBJ2-1
v_gene: TRBV5-6
d_gene: NA
CDR3aa: CASSLRGISMRNEQFF
CDR3nt: TGTGCCAGCAGCTTGCGGGGGATTAGCATGAGGAATGAGCAGTTCTTC

len: 10
abundance: NA
j_gene: TRBJ1-4
v_gene: TRBV2
d_gene: TRBD1
CDR3aa: CASRDRELFF
CDR3nt: TGTGCCAGCAGAGACAGGGAACTGTTTTTT

len: 15
abundance: NA
j_gene: TRBJ2-7
v_gene: TRBV28
d_gene: TRBD1
CDR3aa: CASSTTGGTVYEQYF
CDR3nt: TGTGCCAGCAGTACGACAGGGGGGACGGTCTACGAGCAGTACTTC

len: 17
abundance: NA
j_gene: TRBJ2-7
v_gene: TRBV3-1
d_gene: TRBD1
CDR3aa: CASSHPSGQEVPYEQYF
CDR3nt: TGTGCCAGCAGCCATCCCTCCGGACAGGAAGTTCCCTACGAGCAGTACTTC

len: 12
abundance: many
j_gene: TRBJ2-1
v_gene: TRBV7-9
d_gene: NA
CDR3aa: CASSLGLKGQFF
CDR3nt: TGTGCCAGCAGCTTAGGACTAAAGGGGCAGTTCTTC

len: 16
abundance: few
j_gene: TRBJ2-1
v_gene: TRBV5-1
d_gene: TRBD2
CDR3aa: CASSLTLAGTYNEQFF
CDR3nt: TGCGCCAGCAGCTTGACGCTAGCGGGGACCTACAATGAGCAGTTCTTC

len: 13
abundance: few
j_gene: TRBJ1-1
v_gene: TRBV29-1
d_gene: TRBD1
CDR3aa: CSVYRGRGTEAFF
CDR3nt: TGCAGCGTGTACAGGGGTCGAGGCACTGAAGCTTTCTTT

len: 11
abundance: NA
j_gene: TRBJ2-1
v_gene: TRBV12-3/TRBV12-4
d_gene: NA
CDR3aa: CASSSGGAVFF
CDR3nt: TGTGCCAGCAGCTCAGGGGGGGCGGTGTTCTTC

len: 14
abundance: NA
j_gene: TRBJ2-6
v_gene: TRBV12-3/TRBV12-4
d_gene: NA
CDR3aa: CASRWGGGANVLTF
CDR3nt: TGTGCCAGCAGATGGGGGGGCGGGGCCAACGTCCTGACTTTC

len: 13
abundance: many
j_gene: TRBJ2-7
v_gene: TRBV6-5
d_gene: NA
CDR3aa: CASAMGGSYEQYF
CDR3nt: TGTGCCAGCGCCATGGGGGGTTCCTACGAGCAGTACTTC

len: 15
abundance: NA
j_gene: TRBJ2-7
v_gene: TRBV19
d_gene: TRBD1
CDR3aa: CASSVQGELSYEQYF
CDR3nt: TGTGCCAGTAGTGTCCAGGGGGAATTATCCTACGAGCAGTACTTC

len: 14
abundance: once
j_gene: TRBJ1-4
v_gene: TRBV20-1
d_gene: NA
CDR3aa: CSASKSPGNEKLFF
CDR3nt: TGCAGTGCTAGTAAGTCCCCCGGGAACGAAAAACTGTTTTTT

len: 14
abundance: NA
j_gene: TRBJ2-7
v_gene: TRBV7-3
d_gene: TRBD1
CDR3aa: CASSSQGAFDEQYF
CDR3nt: TGTGCCAGCAGCTCTCAGGGGGCATTCGACGAGCAGTACTTC

len: 17
abundance: NA
j_gene: TRBJ2-3
v_gene: TRBV20-1
d_gene: TRBD2
CDR3aa: CSAPGVGSGVSTDTQYF
CDR3nt: TGCAGTGCTCCAGGGGTTGGTAGCGGGGTTTCCACAGATACGCAGTATTTT

len: 18
abundance: once
j_gene: TRBJ1-5
v_gene: TRBV6-1
d_gene: TRBD1
CDR3aa: CASMPPGGGAVSNQPQHF
CDR3nt: TGTGCCAGCATGCCCCCAGGGGGAGGGGCGGTGAGCAATCAGCCCCAGCATTTT

len: 15
abundance: NA
j_gene: TRBJ2-1
v_gene: TRBV12-3/TRBV12-4
d_gene: TRBD2
CDR3aa: CASRTGTSGRGEQFF
CDR3nt: TGTGCCAGCAGAACCGGGACTAGCGGGAGGGGTGAGCAGTTCTTC

len: 17
abundance: few
j_gene: TRBJ2-5
v_gene: TRBV7-6
d_gene: TRBD2
CDR3aa: CASSTTHLKRGANEQYF
CDR3nt: TGTGCCAGCAGCACCACCCATCTAAAGCGGGGGGCCAATGAGCAGTACTTC

len: 13
abundance: once
j_gene: TRBJ2-3
v_gene: TRBV7-9
d_gene: NA
CDR3aa: CVSIAASTDTQYF
CDR3nt: TGTGTCAGCATCGCTGCTAGCACAGATACGCAGTATTTT

len: 14
abundance: NA
j_gene: TRBJ1-6
v_gene: TRBV6-2/TRBV6-3
d_gene: TRBD1
CDR3aa: CASSLPDRVSPLHF
CDR3nt: TGTGCCAGCAGTTTACCGGACAGGGTTTCACCCCTCCACTTT

len: 16
abundance: few
j_gene: TRBJ1-2
v_gene: TRBV7-2
d_gene: NA
CDR3aa: CASSLNRPRGLPGYTF
CDR3nt: TGTGCCAGCAGCTTAAATCGCCCCCGGGGGCTACCTGGCTACACCTTC

len: 14
abundance: NA
j_gene: TRBJ1-3
v_gene: TRBV29-1
d_gene: NA
CDR3aa: CSVRGGMSGNTIYF
CDR3nt: TGCAGCGTCCGAGGAGGGATGTCTGGAAACACCATATATTTT

len: 14
abundance: NA
j_gene: TRBJ2-7
v_gene: TRBV10-3
d_gene: NA
CDR3aa: CAISVSGDYNEQYF
CDR3nt: TGTGCCATCAGTGTTTCTGGGGATTACAATGAGCAGTACTTC

len: 14
abundance: NA
j_gene: TRBJ2-4
v_gene: TRBV2
d_gene: NA
CDR3aa: CASRAAIGKNIQYF
CDR3nt: TGTGCCAGCAGGGCGGCAATAGGCAAAAACATTCAGTACTTC

len: 17
abundance: NA
j_gene: TRBJ2-1
v_gene: TRBV19
d_gene: TRBD2
CDR3aa: CASTPSSGRAAHNEQFF
CDR3nt: TGTGCCAGTACCCCAAGTAGCGGGAGGGCCGCCCACAATGAGCAGTTCTTC

len: 17
abundance: few
j_gene: TRBJ2-3
v_gene: TRBV6-5
d_gene: TRBD2
CDR3aa: CASSYATSRRRGDTQYF
CDR3nt: TGTGCCAGCAGTTACGCGACTAGCCGCAGACGTGGAGATACGCAGTATTTT

len: 12
abundance: NA
j_gene: TRBJ1-1
v_gene: TRBV14
d_gene: TRBD1
CDR3aa: CASSQSGQWAFF
CDR3nt: TGTGCCAGCAGCCAATCGGGACAGTGGGCTTTCTTT

len: 15
abundance: few
j_gene: TRBJ2-3
v_gene: TRBV7-9
d_gene: NA
CDR3aa: CASSFRTAGRDTQYF
CDR3nt: TGTGCCAGCAGCTTCCGGACGGCCGGTCGGGATACGCAGTATTTT

len: 13
abundance: NA
j_gene: TRBJ1-4
v_gene: TRBV11-1
d_gene: NA
CDR3aa: CASSPTYGEKLFF
CDR3nt: TGTGCCAGCAGCCCGACATACGGTGAAAAACTGTTTTTT

len: 14
abundance: many
j_gene: TRBJ1-2
v_gene: TRBV13
d_gene: NA
CDR3aa: CASSQRTAHYGYTF
CDR3nt: TGTGCCAGCAGTCAAAGGACAGCCCACTATGGCTACACCTTC

len: 15
abundance: once
j_gene: TRBJ2-7
v_gene: TRBV27
d_gene: TRBD1
CDR3aa: CASWRAGTGGHEQYF
CDR3nt: TGTGCCAGCTGGAGAGCCGGGACAGGGGGCCACGAGCAGTACTTC

len: 14
abundance: NA
j_gene: TRBJ1-2
v_gene: TRBV6-1
d_gene: NA
CDR3aa: CASRAQGLSYGYTF
CDR3nt: TGTGCCAGCAGGGCCCAGGGCCTTAGCTATGGCTACACCTTC